This T cell receptor (beta chain) was captured in a study of blood T cell repertoires in COVID-19. Study-wide context: Some COVID-19 samples were acute and others convalescent; all came from the United States, Italy and Spain. Nucleic acid was either cDNA or gDNA, and it came from T cells, B-cell-depleted T cells, or PBMCs.

V lost 6 bases and J lost 4, with 12 bases in between. This CDR3 is 13 amino acids long. As processed by the authors: Estimation of nucleated cell counts was performed using reference gene primer amplification. The protocol was immunoSEQ multiplex PCR, while the TCRdb copy is restricted to in-frame clones and leaves out a portion. Clone size and V and J calls were adopted from that table, with D and trimming inferred from the DNA. The sample yields nearly 55,000 clones, about three quarters seen once. This clone occurred a few times. The gene calls are TRBV12-3 or TRBV12-4 and TRBJ1-2; possible D gene TRBD1, 5 bases. The sequencing input was peripheral blood. The receptor comes from a human donor with active or convalescent COVID-19. The donor label of this sample is uncertain. CDR3 sequence (DNA): TGTGCCAGCAGCCCCCTGGGGGGCTATGGCTACACCTTC. Translating it yields CASSPLGGYGYTF.